These 17 T cell receptor beta chains originate from one sample sequenced in a study of blood T cell repertoires in COVID-19. The protocol was immunoSEQ multiplex PCR, while the TCRdb copy is restricted to in-frame clones and leaves out a portion. Counted here are 200,000 or so clones, around four fifths occurring once; the ten biggest clones make up around 6.1%. The specimen sequenced was peripheral blood. Every receptor here comes from a woman aged 40 to 50 with acute or convalescent COVID-19.

This sequence joins TRBV18 and TRBJ1-1; TRBD1 matches 8 bases. The V gene's germline CDR1 is KGHSH and CDR2 LQKENI. Losses at the gene ends were 3 bases for V and 11 bases for J; bases not matched to a gene: 5. The CDR3 length is 12 residues. The CDR3 DNA reads as TGTGCCAGCTCACCCGACAGGGGAAGGGCTTTCTTT. Residues: CASSPDRGRAFF.

The V call is TRBV7-3, the J call TRBJ2-1; TRBD2 matches 8 bases. The CDR3 is made up of 15 amino acids. Germline CDR1 reads SGHTA; CDR2 reads FQGTGA. After removal of 5 bases from V and 7 bases from J, the junction contained 10 bases not matched to a gene. Here the CDR3 reads CASSPPGGGRNEQFF. CDR3 DNA sequence: TGTGCCAGCAGCCCCCCGGGGGGGGGAAGGAATGAGCAGTTCTTC.

Regarding this clone: One end of the junction varies from germline; a read error may be responsible. CDR3 sequence reads: CASSLSYTGAWNF. The CDR3 DNA reads TGTGCCAGCAGTTTATCCTACACAGGGGCGTGGAACTTC. The chain employs TRBV28 and TRBJ2-7; 7 bases align to TRBD1. Germline CDR1 is MDHEN and CDR2 is SYDVKM. This CDR3 comprises 13 residues.

The chain uses TRBV3-1 (or the pseudogene TRBV3-2) and TRBJ2-2, with 8 positions matching TRBD1. With V trimmed by 6 bases and J by 0 bases, 0 bases remained unmatched. Germline V gives CDR1 LGHDT, CDR2 YNNKEL (reference sequence). The CDR3 covers 14 residues. The CDR3: CASRQGANTGELFF. The CDR3 DNA sequence: TGTGCCAGCAGACAGGGGGCGAACACCGGGGAGCTGTTTTTT.

This clone was detected once. V usage is TRBV19 and J usage is TRBJ2-5; a weak D match, TRBD1 (6 bases). The germline V and J ends were trimmed by 5 bases and 5 bases, with 12 bases remaining between them. The CDR3 has 13 residues. Looked up from germline, CDR1 is LNHDA and CDR2 is SQIVND (reference sequence). Here the CDR3 reads CASSSGGRETQYF. Here the CDR3 DNA reads TGTGCCAGTAGTTCTGGGGGCCGGGAGACCCAGTACTTC. The variable domain in full, with the rest retrieved from reference TRBV19 and TRBJ2-5, is DGGITQSPKYLFRKEGQNVTLSCEQNLNHDAMYWYRQDPGQGLRLIYYSQIVNDFQKGDIAEGYSVSREKKESFPLTVTSAQKNPTAFYLCASSSGGRETQYFGPGTRLLVL.

V and J are TRBV28 and TRBJ2-2; 7 nucleotides line up with TRBD2. With V trimmed by 7 bases and J by 1 base, 6 bases remained unmatched. The CDR3 is 15 residues long. Germline V lookup: CDR1 MDHEN, CDR2 SYDVKM. The CDR3 DNA follows: TGTGCCAGCACCGCCCTAGCGGAGAACACCGGGGAGCTGTTTTTT. The encoded protein is CASTALAENTGELFF.

The CDR3 sequence: CASSTGQGRAGELFF. The DNA for the CDR3 is TGTGCCAGCAGCACGGGACAGGGCAGGGCCGGGGAGCTGTTTTTT. The rearrangement uses TRBV9 and TRBJ2-2; 9 bases are shared with TRBD1. Germline loops: CDR1 SGDLS, CDR2 YYNGEE. V lost 4 bases to trimming and J lost 6 bases; unmatched junction nucleotides: 7. This CDR3 contains 15 residues.

The CDR3 reads CASSNNFRARDTEAFF. Here the CDR3 DNA reads TGTGCCAGTAGTAACAATTTCAGGGCCCGGGACACTGAAGCTTTCTTT. The chain carries TRBV19 and TRBJ1-1, with D possibly being TRBD1 (5 bases). The ends were cut back, 4 bases at V and 3 bases at J, with 18 bases in the middle. Per germline, CDR1 LNHDA and CDR2 SQIVND (reference sequence). The CDR3 length is 16 residues. The full variable domain, its missing parts supplied by reference TRBV19 and TRBJ1-1, is DGGITQSPKYLFRKEGQNVTLSCEQNLNHDAMYWYRQDPGQGLRLIYYSQIVNDFQKGDIAEGYSVSREKKESFPLTVTSAQKNPTAFYLCASSNNFRARDTEAFFGQGTRLTVV.

This clone was seen once. J is TRBJ2-7 and V is TRBV27, with TRBD1 matching 7 bases. V lost 6 bases, J lost 4 bases, and 9 bases stayed unmatched. The germline CDR1 and CDR2 sequences are MNHEY and SMNVEV (reference sequence). The CDR3 spans 14 residues. Written as DNA, the CDR3 is TGTGCCAGCAGGGATGGTAGGGGGCGATACGAGCAGTACTTC. Its translation is CASRDGRGRYEQYF.

The chain links TRBV7-6 to TRBJ1-3; D is undetermined. CDR1 and CDR2 (germline): SGHVS, FNYEAQ. The CDR3 loop spans 11 amino acids. Between the trimmed V and J ends, which lost 2 bases and 8 bases, there was a span of 4 bases. The CDR3 spells CASSLSDTIYF. In DNA, the CDR3 is TGTGCCAGCAGCTTATCCGACACCATATATTTT.

The chain carries TRBV19 and TRBJ2-7, with D unclear. Germline CDR1 and CDR2: LNHDA and SQIVND (reference sequence). The germline V and J ends were trimmed by 6 bases and 4 bases, with 10 bases remaining between them. The CDR3 length is 12 residues. The CDR3 sequence: CASSPDEYEQYF. In DNA, the CDR3 is TGTGCCAGTAGCCCTGATGAGTACGAGCAGTACTTC.

The CDR3 spells CASSKTGGLGTEAFF. Written as DNA, the CDR3 is TGTGCCAGCAGCAAGACAGGGGGCCTGGGCACTGAAGCTTTCTTT. V is TRBV5-4 and J is TRBJ1-1, with 10 bases matching TRBD1. V gave up 4 bases and J gave up 4 bases; unmatched junction bases: 7. Germline V gene sequence: CDR1 SGHNT, CDR2 YYREEE (reference sequence). The CDR3 contains 15 residues.

The V gene is TRBV5-1, the J gene TRBJ2-5; D perhaps matches TRBD1 (6 bases). This CDR3 contains 15 residues. With 0 bases removed from V and 3 bases from J, the gap between germline ends came to 12 bases. Germline CDR1 and CDR2: SGHRS and YFSETQ. CDR3 coding DNA: TGCGCCAGCAGCTTGGCCGGCAGGGGAGAAGAGACCCAGTACTTC. The encoded protein is CASSLAGRGEETQYF.

V is TRBV5-1 and J is TRBJ2-7; TRBD1 matches at 9 bases. V shed 5 bases and J 2 bases; nucleotides not matched to a gene: 8. This CDR3 is 15 amino acids long. Germline CDR1 SGHRS, CDR2 YFSETQ. The CDR3 sequence: CASRTLGTGTYEQYF. CDR3 DNA sequence: TGCGCCAGCAGAACGCTGGGGACAGGGACCTACGAGCAGTACTTC.

This chain links TRBV6-2 or TRBV6-3 with TRBJ2-6; tentatively, D is TRBD2 (5 bases). Germline assignment: CDR1 MNHEY and CDR2 SVGEGT. The CDR3 covers 19 residues. Trimming cost V 1 base and J 0 bases, with 16 bases left between them. The CDR3 bases are TGTGCCAGCAGTTACTACAAGATCGGGGTCCCCTCTGGGGCCAACGTCCTGACTTTC. It translates to CASSYYKIGVPSGANVLTF.

V usage is TRBV11-2 and J usage is TRBJ2-5, with D maybe TRBD2 (6 bases). V gave up 0 bases and J gave up 11 bases, with 10 bases separating them. The length of the CDR3 is 12 residues. CDR1 is SGHAT, CDR2 FQNNGV, per germline. CDR3 DNA sequence: TGTGCCAGCAGCTTAGATCGCGCGGGGCAGTACTTC. It encodes CASSLDRAGQYF.

The chain links TRBV5-4 to TRBJ2-1; TRBD1 agrees at 9 bases. There are 15 residues in the CDR3. Trimming took 1 base from V and 10 from J; bases not matched to a gene: 9. Germline V gene sequence: CDR1 SGHNT, CDR2 YYREEE (reference sequence). The CDR3 spells CASSLPTGGVGEQFF. CDR3 nucleotide sequence: TGTGCCAGCAGCTTGCCGACAGGGGGAGTAGGAGAGCAGTTCTTC. The variable domain in full, with the rest retrieved from reference TRBV5-4 and TRBJ2-1, is ETGVTQSPTHLIKTRGQQVTLRCSSQSGHNTVSWYQQALGQGPQFIFQYYREEENGRGNFPPRFSGLQFPNYSSELNVNALELDDSALYLCASSLPTGGVGEQFFGPGTRLTVL.